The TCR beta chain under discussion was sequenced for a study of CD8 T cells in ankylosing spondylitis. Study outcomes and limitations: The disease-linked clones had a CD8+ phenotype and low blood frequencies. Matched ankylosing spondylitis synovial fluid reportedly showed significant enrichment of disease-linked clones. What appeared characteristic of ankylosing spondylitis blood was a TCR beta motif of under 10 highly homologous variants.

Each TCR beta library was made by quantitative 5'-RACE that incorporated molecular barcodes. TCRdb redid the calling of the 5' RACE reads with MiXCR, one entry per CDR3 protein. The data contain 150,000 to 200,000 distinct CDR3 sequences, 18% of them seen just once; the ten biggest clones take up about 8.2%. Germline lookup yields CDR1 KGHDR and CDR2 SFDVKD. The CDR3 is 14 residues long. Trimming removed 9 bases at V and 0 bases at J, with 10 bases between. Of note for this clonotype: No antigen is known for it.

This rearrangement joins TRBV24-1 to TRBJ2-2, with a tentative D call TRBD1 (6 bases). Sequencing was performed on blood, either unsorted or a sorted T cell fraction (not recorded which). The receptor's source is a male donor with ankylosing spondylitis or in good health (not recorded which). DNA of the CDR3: TGTGCCACCGGACAGAACACGAACACCGGGGAGCTGTTTTTT. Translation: CATGQNTNTGELFF.